The rows below give T cell receptor beta chains drawn from one sample of a study of T-cell reconstitution after alpha-beta-depleted transplantation in children. TCRdb reanalysed the PCR reads using MiXCR and keeps one entry per CDR3 protein. The table lists around 340,000 distinct CDR3 sequences, 13% of them singletons. The input for sequencing was PBMCs, taken from the stem cell graft. All receptors come from a human donor who donated a stem cell graft to a child with Fanconi anemia. Each CDR3 is given with its conserved first and last residue. Each record gives: D gene, clone size, V gene, J gene, CDR3 protein, CDR3 DNA. D genes are given only for firm matches. Part of the rows lack a size; the others show once, few, many or a class for expanded clones.

>TRBD1|.|TRBV5-4|TRBJ1-2
CAGSTGTGGLYGYTF
TGTGCCGGCTCAACCGGGACAGGGGGTCTCTATGGCTACACCTTC
>TRBD2|.|TRBV4-1|TRBJ2-1
CASSQPGTSSYNEQFF
TGCGCCAGCAGCCAACCAGGGACTAGCTCCTACAATGAGCAGTTCTTC
>.|few|TRBV27|TRBJ1-5
CATARDSLSNQPQHF
TGTGCCACGGCGCGGGACTCGCTAAGCAATCAGCCCCAGCATTTT
>TRBD1|many|TRBV5-1|TRBJ2-5
CASSTGQGEETQYF
TGCGCCAGCAGCACTGGACAGGGGGAAGAGACCCAGTACTTC
>TRBD1|many|TRBV29-1|TRBJ2-5
CSVKDRGRETQYF
TGCAGCGTTAAGGACAGGGGGCGGGAGACCCAGTACTTC
>.|few|TRBV20-1|TRBJ2-3
CSAKDSRGAGTQYF
TGCAGTGCGAAGGACAGCCGGGGCGCAGGTACGCAGTATTTT
>.|.|TRBV20-1|TRBJ2-5
CSFPENGETQYF
TGCAGTTTCCCAGAAAACGGGGAGACCCAGTACTTC
>.|many|TRBV5-1|TRBJ1-1
CASSFGGLRNTEAFF
TGCGCCAGCAGCTTCGGGGGGCTGAGGAACACTGAAGCTTTCTTT
>.|.|TRBV5-1|TRBJ1-2
CASSLEQGMGYTF
TGCGCCAGCAGCTTGGAACAGGGTATGGGCTACACCTTC
>.|.|TRBV6-2/TRBV6-3|TRBJ1-6
CASSLKSSYNSPLHF
TGTGCCAGCAGTTTGAAGAGCTCCTATAATTCACCCCTCCACTTT
>.|.|TRBV5-1|TRBJ2-6
CASGIFSEANVLTF
TGCGCCAGCGGGATCTTCTCTGAGGCCAACGTCCTGACTTTC
>.|.|TRBV4-2|TRBJ1-2
CASSQNRYGYTF
TGTGCCAGCAGCCAGAATAGGTATGGCTACACCTTC
>.|many|TRBV7-2|TRBJ1-6
CASSLNTGYSPLHF
TGTGCCAGCAGCTTAAATACAGGGTATTCACCCCTCCACTTT
>.|many|TRBV7-2|TRBJ1-1
CASSLARLNTEAFF
TGTGCCAGCAGCTTAGCCAGGCTGAACACTGAAGCTTTCTTT
>.|few|TRBV16|TRBJ1-6
CASSQPFRDSPLHF
TGTGCCAGCAGCCAGCCGTTTCGAGATTCACCCCTCCACTTT
>TRBD2|.|TRBV11-2|TRBJ2-7
CASSSVAGESF
TGTGCCAGCAGCTCAGTAGCGGGGGAGAGTTTC
>.|few|TRBV4-3|TRBJ2-5
CASSQDLRGMLETQYF
TGCGCCAGCAGCCAAGATCTCCGAGGGATGCTAGAGACCCAGTACTTC
>.|many|TRBV30|TRBJ2-1
CAWSDRYNEQFF
TGTGCCTGGAGTGATCGATACAATGAGCAGTTCTTC
>.|.|TRBV5-1|TRBJ2-3
CASRGLAGTDTQYF
TGCGCCAGCAGAGGGCTAGCCGGCACAGATACGCAGTATTTT
>TRBD2|many|TRBV5-1|TRBJ2-1
CASSLIPSGGDNEQFF
TGCGCCAGCAGCTTAATACCTAGCGGGGGGGACAATGAGCAGTTCTTC
>.|.|TRBV7-8|TRBJ2-2
CASSTQAPTDTGELFF
TGTGCCAGCAGCACACAGGCACCTACGGACACCGGGGAGCTGTTTTTT
>.|.|TRBV5-1|TRBJ2-1
CASSLDGWNEQFF
TGCGCCAGCAGCCTGGACGGGTGGAATGAGCAGTTCTTC
>.|few|TRBV18|TRBJ2-1
CASSRPDSYNEQFF
TGTGCCAGCTCACGACCGGACTCCTACAATGAGCAGTTCTTC
>.|.|TRBV4-3|TRBJ1-1
CASSQELEMNTEAFF
TGCGCCAGCAGCCAAGAGCTGGAAATGAACACTGAAGCTTTCTTT
>.|few|TRBV5-1|TRBJ1-1
CASSPALLNTEAFF
TGCGCCAGCAGCCCAGCCCTCCTGAACACTGAAGCTTTCTTT
>.|.|TRBV3-1|TRBJ2-3
CASSQFWGVLTQYF
TGTGCCAGCAGCCAATTTTGGGGGGTTCTGACGCAGTATTTT
>.|.|TRBV4-2|TRBJ1-2
CASSQTDGGYTF
TGTGCCAGCAGCCAAACGGACGGCGGCTACACCTTC
>.|many|TRBV20-1|TRBJ2-2
CSAVRGANTGELFF
TGCAGTGCTGTCAGGGGCGCGAACACCGGGGAGCTGTTTTTT
>.|few|TRBV29-1|TRBJ2-1
CSALRGLMGNEQFF
TGCAGCGCTCTCAGGGGTCTAATGGGCAATGAGCAGTTCTTC
>.|.|TRBV5-1|TRBJ1-2
CASSLTGNGYGYTF
TGCGCCAGCAGCTTGACAGGGAACGGCTATGGCTACACCTTC
>.|few|TRBV21-1|TRBJ2-1
CASSARDRVCYNEQFF
TGTGCCAGCAGCGCCCGGGACAGGGTTTGCTACAATGAGCAGTTCTTC
>.|many|TRBV5-1|TRBJ2-5
CASRPMGGDSETQYF
TGCGCCAGCAGGCCAATGGGGGGTGACTCAGAGACCCAGTACTTC
>TRBD2|many|TRBV5-1|TRBJ2-5
CASSGGGLETQYF
TGCGCCAGCAGCGGCGGGGGTTTGGAGACCCAGTACTTC
>TRBD1|many|TRBV12-3/TRBV12-4|TRBJ1-5
CASGQGNSNQPQHF
TGTGCCAGCGGACAGGGAAATAGCAATCAGCCCCAGCATTTT
>TRBD1|many|TRBV15|TRBJ1-2
CATSRGQGHGYTF
TGTGCCACCAGCAGGGGACAGGGCCATGGCTACACCTTC